The 28 T cell receptor beta chains in this list originate from one sample, sequenced in a study of metastatic and nonmetastatic thyroid tumors. TCRdb re-called clones via MiXCR from the PCR reads. Here the sample spans approximately 16,000 clones, roughly 19% being singletons. Treatment of any kind had been given to no patient before thyroid surgery. The sample was blood. The receptors originated from a female donor with papillary thyroid cancer or a benign thyroid nodule (not recorded which). Some clones in this sample may be carry-over from other donors' samples.

By share, this clone ranks as medium-sized. The chain is built from TRBV12-3 or TRBV12-4 and TRBJ2-1, with 11 bases lining up with TRBD2. Germline trimming cut 6 bases from V and 4 bases from J; bases unmatched to any gene: 5. This CDR3 is built from 15 residues. The CDR3 coding sequence is TGTGCCAGCAGCCCCGGGACTAGCGGTTACAATGAGCAGTTCTTC. This gives the protein CASSPGTSGYNEQFF.

This clone has a count of ten or more. The chain uses TRBV10-3 and TRBJ2-3; maybe TRBD2 (5 bases). Germline V gives CDR1 ENHRY, CDR2 SYGVKD. With 1 base removed from V and 2 bases from J, the gap between germline ends came to 13 bases. The CDR3 runs 16 residues. The CDR3 sequence is CAISELANGDTDTQYF. CDR3 bases: TGTGCCATCAGTGAGTTGGCTAACGGGGACACAGATACGCAGTATTTT.

This clone was detected ten times or more. Relative to the germline gene, one junction end is altered; a read error may explain this. The chain recombines TRBV14 with TRBJ2-5; D call uncertain. CDR3 length: 12 residues. Germline V gives CDR1 SGHDN, CDR2 FVKESK. The CDR3 sequence: CASSQGQGTQYF. The CDR3 coding sequence is TGTGCCAGCAGCCAAGGACAAGGGACCCAGTACTTC.

By sample fraction, this clone is medium-sized. The chain has TRBV11-2 and TRBJ1-2; TRBD1 agrees at 7 bases. The CDR3 contains 16 residues. The trim removed 4 bases at V and 3 bases at J, leaving 11 bases unmatched. The germline CDR1 and CDR2 sequences are SGHAT and FQNNGV. CDR3 sequence (DNA): TGTGCCAGCAGCTCTTCTCCGGGACAGCTTGACTATGGCTACACCTTC. Protein: CASSSSPGQLDYGYTF.

The J gene is TRBJ2-7, the V gene TRBV5-1; D is perhaps TRBD1 (6 bases). Germline CDR1 is SGHRS and CDR2 is YFSETQ. The length of the CDR3 is 15 residues. Trimming shortened V by 0 bases and J by 3 bases, and 13 bases separated the two germline ends. The CDR3 nucleotides are TGCGCCAGCAGCTTGGCCGGTCGCAGGGGCTACGAGCAGTACTTC. Its protein product is CASSLAGRRGYEQYF.

The rearrangement joins TRBV12-3 or TRBV12-4 to TRBJ1-6; TRBD1 is a possible D gene (6 bases). The V end lost 3 bases, the J end lost 6 bases, and 12 bases lay between the germline ends. The CDR3 covers 15 residues. The CDR3 spells CASSFIAQGNSPLHF. The DNA for the CDR3 is TGTGCCAGCAGTTTTATCGCACAGGGTAATTCACCCCTCCACTTT.

CDR3 sequence (DNA): TGTGCCAGCACCCTTGGGGGCCAAGAGACCCAGTACTTC. Its translation: CASTLGGQETQYF. The V gene is TRBV28, the J gene TRBJ2-5; either TRBD1 or TRBD2 may supply D (5 bases each). CDR3 length: 13 amino acids. CDR1 is MDHEN, CDR2 SYDVKM, per germline. Between the trimmed V and J ends, which lost 7 bases and 1 base, there was a span of 10 bases.

The V and J genes are TRBV20-1 and TRBJ2-1; tentatively, D is TRBD1 (5 bases). The CDR3 loop spans 18 amino acids. CDR1 DFQATT and CDR2 SNEGSKA come from the germline V gene (reference sequence). Trimming stripped 3 bases from V and 3 bases from J, with 24 bases between. The CDR3, as DNA: TGCAGTGCTAGGGCTAGTTACAGGCGCAGGTACTTCTACAATGAGCAGTTCTTC. Translating it yields CSARASYRRRYFYNEQFF.

The chain uses TRBV20-1 and TRBJ2-7, with D unresolved. With 7 bases removed from V and 4 bases from J, the gap between germline ends came to 20 bases. Per the germline V gene, CDR1 is DFQATT and CDR2 is SNEGSKA (reference sequence). This CDR3 is built from 14 residues. The DNA for the CDR3 is TGCAGTGTCTCCCCGGTACTACCTCCTTACGAGCAGTACTTC. This encodes CSVSPVLPPYEQYF.

This clone was seen repeatedly, ten times or more. The CDR3 region is CARPDVKDTEAFF. CDR3 coding DNA: TGTGCCAGACCAGACGTGAAGGATACTGAAGCTTTCTTT. V and J are TRBV19 and TRBJ1-1; D remains unclear. V lost 9 bases and J 5 bases, leaving 16 bases between the germline ends. The V gene's germline CDR1 is LNHDA and CDR2 SQIVND (reference sequence). CDR3 length equals 13 residues. Together with reference TRBV19 and TRBJ1-1, the CDR3 gives the full variable domain: DGGITQSPKYLFRKEGQNVTLSCEQNLNHDAMYWYRQDPGQGLRLIYYSQIVNDFQKGDIAEGYSVSREKKESFPLTVTSAQKNPTAFYLCARPDVKDTEAFFGQGTRLTVV.

CDR3 loop: CASGVGTDTQYF. The CDR3 DNA is TGTGCCAGCGGTGTAGGCACAGATACGCAGTATTTT. The chain uses TRBV6-1 and TRBJ2-3; no clear D gene. This CDR3 has 12 residues. Germline V gives CDR1 MNHNS, CDR2 SASEGT. Trimming stripped 8 bases from V and 1 base from J, with 7 bases between.

This clone was counted many times. The J gene is TRBJ2-5, the V gene TRBV14; a possible D gene is TRBD1 (7 bases). V shed 4 bases and J shed 0 bases, with 18 bases lying between them. This CDR3 comprises 17 residues. CDR1 SGHDN and CDR2 FVKESK come from the germline V gene. Here the CDR3 DNA reads TGTGCCAGCAGCCCGCGTGGCGGGACAGAGTACCAAGAGACCCAGTACTTC. Translated, it gives CASSPRGGTEYQETQYF.

This rearrangement joins TRBV9 to TRBJ2-7; D is undetermined. Germline V gene data show CDR1 as SGDLS and CDR2 as YYNGEE. The CDR3 extends over 14 amino acids. The V end lost 0 bases, the J end lost 0 bases, and 7 bases lay between the germline ends. CDR3 DNA sequence: TGTGCCAGCAGCGTAGGGGTCGACTCCTACGAGCAGTACTTC. This translates into CASSVGVDSYEQYF.

Many counts were recorded for this clone. This chain joins TRBV4-1 and TRBJ1-1; D gene uncertain. V was trimmed by 3 bases and J by 4 bases, leaving 18 bases between them. Germline V gene lookup returns CDR1 MGHRA and CDR2 YSYEKL. The CDR3 length is 16 residues. As DNA, the CDR3 is TGCGCCAGCAGCCATCCCCGGCAAAAAAAGGGCACTGAAGCTTTCTTT. It codes for CASSHPRQKKGTEAFF.

By share of the sample, this clone is medium-sized (0.01 to 0.1%). The chain is built from TRBV11-2 and TRBJ2-1; D call uncertain. The CDR3 consists of 11 residues. The germline V gene encodes CDR1 SGHAT and CDR2 FQNNGV. V was trimmed by 1 base and J by 6 bases, leaving 1 base between them. The CDR3 DNA follows: TGTGCCAGCAGCTTAGCCAATGAGCAGTTCTTC. It translates to CASSLANEQFF.

This sequence joins TRBV4-2 and TRBJ1-1; D unclear. The V and J ends lost 0 bases and 1 base respectively, with 9 bases between them. The CDR3 totals 15 residues. The germline V gene has CDR1 LGHNA and CDR2 YNFKEQ. CDR3 DNA sequence: TGTGCCAGCAGCCAAGACGCAGATCCGAACACTGAAGCTTTCTTT. This sequence encodes CASSQDADPNTEAFF.

The CDR3 DNA follows: TGTGCCAGTTCCCGGGACAGGGAGGCCTACGAGCAGTACTTC. Translation: CASSRDREAYEQYF. The rearrangement links TRBV19 to TRBJ2-7; 9 bases align to TRBD1. With V trimmed by 8 bases and J by 2 bases, 7 bases remained unmatched. This CDR3 is 14 amino acids long. Germline V CDR1 and CDR2: LNHDA, SQIVND (reference sequence).

This clone is medium-sized within its sample. The chain employs TRBV6-1 and TRBJ1-2, with TRBD1 as a possible D gene (5 bases). V was clipped by 7 bases and J by 4 bases, with 16 bases between them. This CDR3 comprises 14 residues. The germline gives CDR1 MNHNS, CDR2 SASEGT. The DNA for the CDR3 is TGTGCCAGCAACAAGGGACGGGGGGTCTATGGCTACACCTTC. Protein sequence: CASNKGRGVYGYTF.

The chain joins TRBV15 to TRBJ2-1, with 7 bases aligning to TRBD1. This CDR3 region has 15 residues. The germline gives CDR1 LNHNV, CDR2 YYDKDF (reference sequence). The CDR3 DNA reads as TGTACCAACAGCAGAGATGGGGACAGCTACAATGAGCAGTTCTTC. It encodes CTNSRDGDSYNEQFF.

Judged by abundance, this clone is medium-sized (0.01 to 0.1%). The chain carries TRBV28 and TRBJ2-7; 8 bases agree with TRBD1. The V gene end was trimmed by 5 bases and the J gene end by 5 bases; junction bases not matched to a gene: 5. Germline-derived CDR1 and CDR2 are MDHEN and SYDVKM. The CDR3 is 13 residues long. The CDR3 protein is CASSGQGIHEQYF. The DNA for the CDR3 is TGTGCCAGCAGTGGACAGGGTATCCACGAGCAGTACTTC. The full variable domain, rest sourced from reference TRBV28 and TRBJ2-7, is DVKVTQSSRYLVKRTGEKVFLECVQDMDHENMFWYRQDPGLGLRLIYFSYDVKMKEKGDIPEGYSVSREKKERFSLILESASTNQTSMYLCASSGQGIHEQYFGPGTRLTVT.

This clone is classed as medium-sized. The chain recombines TRBV6-1 with TRBJ1-1, with TRBD1 matching over 7 bases. The ends lost 3 bases at V and 1 base at J; junction bases unmatched: 2. Germline CDR1 and CDR2: MNHNS and SASEGT. CDR3 length: 14 amino acids. The CDR3 loop is CASSEGTENTEAFF. Written as DNA, the CDR3 is TGTGCCAGCAGTGAGGGGACAGAGAACACTGAAGCTTTCTTT.

By frequency in the sample, this clone is medium-sized. V is TRBV19 and J is TRBJ2-3; no reliable D call. V shed 2 bases and J shed 2 bases, with 8 bases lying between them. The germline V gene has CDR1 LNHDA and CDR2 SQIVND (reference sequence). This CDR3 contains 14 residues. This chain's CDR3 is CASSIQAYTDTQYF. CDR3 sequence (DNA): TGTGCCAGTAGTATACAGGCGTACACAGATACGCAGTATTTT.

The table lists this clone with a few counts. V gene TRBV24-1 combines with J gene TRBJ2-5, with 9 bases identical to TRBD1. The CDR3 totals 17 residues. The V segment lost 4 bases and the J segment 5 bases; nucleotides outside the gene matches: 13. Germline CDR1 is KGHDR and CDR2 is SFDVKD. The CDR3 sequence: CATSEPGTGSSKETQYF. Written as DNA, the CDR3 is TGTGCCACCAGTGAACCCGGGACAGGGTCTTCCAAGGAGACCCAGTACTTC.

This clone has just a few counts. The chain employs TRBV28 and TRBJ2-5, with 7 bases that match TRBD2. With V trimmed by 8 bases and J by 1 base, 13 bases remained unmatched. Germline V CDR1 and CDR2: MDHEN, SYDVKM. This CDR3 has 16 residues. Written as DNA, the CDR3 is TGTGCCAGCTGCTATCGACGGGGGGTTTTCCAAGAGACCCAGTACTTC. Amino acid sequence: CASCYRRGVFQETQYF.

This clone appeared many times. V is TRBV5-1 and J is TRBJ2-7; D unclear. V gave up 0 bases and J gave up 3 bases, with 10 bases separating them. This CDR3 spans 14 amino acids. From germline, CDR1 is SGHRS and CDR2 YFSETQ. CDR3 bases: TGCGCCAGCAGCTTGGGCTCTACAATCTACGAGCAGTACTTC. Its translation: CASSLGSTIYEQYF.

This clone was detected many times. The chain combines TRBV5-1 with TRBJ2-1; D is ambiguous. The germline V and J ends were trimmed by 1 base and 8 bases, with 7 bases remaining between them. The length of the CDR3 is 12 residues. Germline CDR1 SGHRS, CDR2 YFSETQ. CDR3 sequence: CASSLLRYEQFF. The CDR3 DNA reads TGCGCCAGCAGCTTGTTGAGGTATGAGCAGTTCTTC.

This clone has only a few counts. This chain joins TRBV12-5 and TRBJ2-7, with D uncertain. Per germline, CDR1 LGHNT and CDR2 FRNRAP. V was clipped by 3 bases and J by 2 bases, with 8 bases between them. The CDR3 extends over 13 amino acids. The CDR3 region is CASGFHNPYEQYF. The CDR3 nucleotides read TGTGCTAGTGGTTTCCACAACCCCTACGAGCAGTACTTC.

This clone ranks as large (0.1 to 1%). This chain links TRBV2 with TRBJ2-3; TRBD2 is a possible D gene (5 bases). CDR3 length: 13 amino acids. Germline loops: CDR1 SNHLY, CDR2 FYNNEI. The V end lost 4 bases, the J end lost 2 bases, and 7 bases lay between the germline ends. The CDR3 nucleotides read TGTGCCAGCAGTGCGGGGAACACAGATACGCAGTATTTT. Its translation is CASSAGNTDTQYF.